This T cell receptor (beta chain) was profiled in a study of T cell clonality in common variable immunodeficiency. Study-level results: Common variable immunodeficiency TCR beta sequences reportedly had fewer deletions and N-nucleotide insertions. CVID subjects showed higher TCRbeta clonality than healthy controls. CVID patient heterogeneity limited repertoire-clinical complication correlations.

At least ten counts were recorded for this clone. Its antigen is not identified. Libraries were prepared by immunoSEQ multiplex PCR; TCRdb keeps only in-frame clonotypes and omits some of them. Singletons are absent from the sample, which has 50,000 to 70,000 clones. Source material: peripheral blood mononuclear cells. The receptor's source is a person aged 18 to 70 in good health.

CDR3 bases read: TGTGCCAGCAGTTCGGGACTAGCGGGAATCTTCTACGAG. This encodes CASSSGLAGIFYE. The full CDR3 sequence reads CASSSGLAGIFYEQYF. The chain couples TRBV6-2 or TRBV6-3 to TRBJ2-7, with 13 bases that match TRBD2. The read gets to within 3 residues of the CDR3 end, and the germline J gene fills in the rest. Germline-derived CDR1 and CDR2 are MNHEY and SVGEGT. With V trimmed by 4 bases and J by 3 bases, 6 bases remained unmatched. The CDR3 sequence is 16 residues long.